These 14 T cell receptor beta chains came from one sample sequenced in a study of shared clonotypes between healthy human individuals. TCRdb's copy holds only in-frame clones and misses some; the assay was immunoSEQ multiplex PCR. This repertoire shows some 1,400,000 clones, approximately 96% found once; its top ten account for 1.2%. What was sequenced was naive CD4+ T cells sorted from blood. The subset denotes: CD45RA+ positively selected. The receptor set was obtained from a man aged 25-45 years in good health.

The chain's CDR3 is CASRTGQGGGQPQHF. The CDR3 region has the DNA TGTGCCAGCAGAACTGGACAGGGAGGGGGTCAGCCCCAGCATTTT. The genes are TRBV6-5 and TRBJ1-5; 8 nucleotides align to TRBD1. V was clipped by 6 bases and J by 6 bases; unmatched bases: 10. Germline lookup yields CDR1 MNHEY and CDR2 SVGAGI. The CDR3 length is 15 residues.

The V and J genes are TRBV29-1 and TRBJ2-2; 8 bases fit TRBD2. CDR1 and CDR2 (germline): SQVTM, ANQGSEA. The CDR3 length is 15 residues. The V gene end was trimmed by 3 bases and the J gene end by 4 bases; junction bases not matched to a gene: 7. The CDR3 reads CSVDAAGGGTGELFF. CDR3 coding DNA: TGCAGCGTTGACGCCGCGGGAGGTGGCACCGGGGAGCTGTTTTTT.

This clone was picked up one time. The CDR3 here is CASSSWRPIAAGDTQYF. The CDR3 DNA follows: TGTGCCAGCAGCTCCTGGCGCCCGATAGCGGCTGGTGATACGCAGTATTTT. The chain employs TRBV7-3 and TRBJ2-3; maybe TRBD2 (6 bases). Deletions cut 4 bases from V and 6 bases from J, with 23 bases between. The V gene's germline CDR1 is SGHTA and CDR2 FQGTGA. CDR3 size: 17 residues.

The chain couples TRBV19 to TRBJ2-7; D possibly uses TRBD1 or TRBD2 (5 bases each). CDR1 LNHDA and CDR2 SQIVND come from the germline V gene (reference sequence). V was pared by 4 bases and J by 4 bases, with 14 bases between. The CDR3 has 14 residues. The CDR3 spells CASSTAGTLYEQYF. CDR3 nucleotides: TGTGCCAGTAGTACAGCCGGGACCCTTTACGAGCAGTACTTC.

CDR3 residues: CASRGGGSSYNEQFF. CDR3 nucleotide sequence: TGTGCCAGCAGAGGAGGAGGGAGCTCCTACAATGAGCAGTTCTTC. The chain links TRBV19 to TRBJ2-1, with D perhaps matching TRBD2 (6 bases). The CDR3 spans 15 residues. V was trimmed by 9 bases and J by 0 bases, leaving 15 bases between them. CDR1 and CDR2 from the germline V gene are LNHDA and SQIVND (reference sequence).

The V gene is TRBV29-1, the J gene TRBJ2-1; 7 positions agree with TRBD1. The CDR3 spans 13 residues. The germline V gene encodes CDR1 SQVTM and CDR2 ANQGSEA. The V and J ends lost 4 bases and 8 bases, in that order; junction bases with no gene match: 8. The DNA of the CDR3 is TGCAGCGTTGTTGACAGGGTTTCGTATGAGCAGTTCTTC. As protein: CSVVDRVSYEQFF.

V is TRBV28 and J is TRBJ2-7, with a tentative D call TRBD1 (6 bases). Per germline, CDR1 MDHEN and CDR2 SYDVKM. This CDR3 has 12 amino acids. Between the trimmed V and J ends, which lost 7 bases and 3 bases, there was a span of 10 bases. The CDR3 protein is CASTGQYYEQYF. Written as DNA, the CDR3 is TGTGCCAGCACCGGACAGTACTACGAGCAGTACTTC.

The chain couples TRBV29-1 to TRBJ2-1; 8 bases map to TRBD1. In germline, CDR1 is SQVTM, CDR2 ANQGSEA. The CDR3 length is 11 residues. V was clipped by 7 bases and J by 8 bases; unmatched bases: 4. The CDR3 coding sequence is TGCAGCGAGAGACAGGGGCATGAGCAGTTCTTC. This codes for CSERQGHEQFF.

The rearrangement joins TRBV10-3 to TRBJ2-2; no firm D call. Trimming took 0 bases from V and 4 from J, leaving 6 bases between them. CDR1 is ENHRY, CDR2 SYGVKD, per germline. The CDR3 is made up of 14 amino acids. The CDR3 sequence is CAISESNPTGELFF. CDR3 bases: TGTGCCATCAGTGAGTCGAACCCCACCGGGGAGCTGTTTTTT.

The chain joins TRBV28 to TRBJ2-7; possible D gene TRBD1, 6 bases. Germline V lookup: CDR1 MDHEN, CDR2 SYDVKM. Trimming pared 6 bases from V and 1 base from J, leaving 19 bases between. This CDR3 contains 16 residues. CDR3: CASRRGIAPGSYEQYF. The CDR3 DNA reads as TGTGCCAGCAGAAGGGGGATTGCCCCGGGTTCCTACGAGCAGTACTTC.

The chain joins TRBV7-9 to TRBJ2-7, with D possibly being TRBD1 or TRBD2 (5 bases each). The germline V gene has CDR1 SEHNR and CDR2 FQNEAQ (reference sequence). V lost 5 bases and J lost 10, with 12 bases in between. The CDR3 spans 11 residues. The DNA of the CDR3 is TGTGCCAGCAGCCTCGGGGCAGATCAGTACTTC. As protein: CASSLGADQYF.

The chain combines TRBV5-8 with TRBJ2-1; possible D gene TRBD2, 6 bases. Germline V CDR1 and CDR2: SGHTS, YDEGEE. The CDR3 runs 17 residues. V lost 2 bases, J lost 0 bases, and 15 bases lay in between. The CDR3 loop reads CASSFTAGSSSYNEQFF. CDR3 DNA: TGTGCCAGCAGCTTCACGGCGGGGAGCAGCTCCTACAATGAGCAGTTCTTC.

The chain joins TRBV28 to TRBJ1-5; the D gene is possibly TRBD1 (6 bases). Trimming left V 3 bases short and J 5 bases short, with 14 bases between. Germline CDR1 reads MDHEN; CDR2 reads SYDVKM. The CDR3 consists of 15 residues. DNA for the CDR3: TGTGCCAGCAGTTTTCTGGGGGCGGGTGATCAGCCCCAGCATTTT. It specifies CASSFLGAGDQPQHF.

V is TRBV5-1 and J is TRBJ2-1; 7 bases fit TRBD2. This CDR3 has 15 amino acids. CDR1 and CDR2 from the germline V gene are SGHRS and YFSETQ. Trimming took 6 bases from V and 3 from J; bases not matched to a gene: 9. The CDR3 sequence: CASTRSVAGYNEQFF. The CDR3 bases are TGCGCCAGCACCCGGTCGGTAGCGGGCTACAATGAGCAGTTCTTC.